The 32 T cell receptor beta chains in this list originate from one sample, sequenced in a study. TCRdb redid the calling of the 5' RACE reads with MiXCR, one entry per CDR3 protein. The sample carries 8,400 or so distinct CDR3 sequences, roughly 60% recorded once. The sample comprised tumor-infiltrating memory CD4+ T cells sorted from the breast tumor. Subset described: memory CD4+ T cells, CD4+CD45RO+CD25-. Every receptor here comes from a female donor with breast cancer.

The genes are TRBV12-3 or TRBV12-4 and TRBJ2-2; 11 nucleotides line up with TRBD1. The trim removed 7 bases at V and 12 bases at J, leaving 10 bases unmatched. The CDR3 is 14 residues long. DNA for the CDR3: TGTGCCAGCAACGGACAGGGGGCGTCGGGGAAGCTGTTTTTT. Protein: CASNGQGASGKLFF.

This chain links TRBV20-1 with TRBJ2-7; possible D gene TRBD1, 6 bases. Germline CDR1 DFQATT, CDR2 SNEGSKA (reference sequence). The V and J ends lost 5 bases and 1 base respectively, with 12 bases between them. The CDR3 runs to 13 residues. The CDR3 bases are TGCAGTGCTCCGGACAGCATATCCTACGAGCAGTACTTC. This codes for CSAPDSISYEQYF.

The chain links TRBV10-3 to TRBJ2-1; TRBD1 matches at 9 bases. V lost 7 bases to trimming and J lost 8 bases; unmatched junction nucleotides: 9. Per germline, CDR1 ENHRY and CDR2 SYGVKD. This CDR3 has 14 residues. DNA for the CDR3: TGTGCCATCACTCCGGGACAGGGTTTAGATGAGCAGTTCTTC. It specifies CAITPGQGLDEQFF.

In nucleotides, the CDR3 is TGTGCCAGCAGTTACCCGCCGGATACAGGGGTCGGTGAAGCTTTCTTT. It encodes CASSYPPDTGVGEAFF. The chain joins TRBV6-6 to TRBJ1-1, with 7 bases aligning to TRBD1. The CDR3 totals 16 residues. Germline lookup yields CDR1 MNHNY and CDR2 SVGAGI (reference sequence). The trim removed 2 bases at V and 7 bases at J, leaving 13 bases unmatched.

The chain joins TRBV3-1 to TRBJ2-3; D is ambiguous. This CDR3 has 11 residues. Between the trimmed V and J ends, which lost 3 bases and 6 bases, there was a span of 4 bases. CDR1 is LGHDT and CDR2 is YNNKEL in the germline V gene (reference sequence). CDR3 DNA sequence: TGTGCCAGCAGCCACGGGGATACGCAGTATTTT. This gives the protein CASSHGDTQYF.

V and J are TRBV7-9 and TRBJ2-1; no reliable D call. The germline V gene encodes CDR1 SEHNR and CDR2 FQNEAQ (reference sequence). This CDR3 is built from 13 residues. V was shortened by 5 bases and J by 5 bases, with 10 bases between the two germline ends. The CDR3, as DNA: TGTGCCAGCAGCAGCACACGCAACAATGAGCAGTTCTTC. It encodes CASSSTRNNEQFF. Drawing the rest from reference TRBV7-9 and TRBJ2-1, the complete variable domain is DTGVSQNPRHKITKRGQNVTFRCDPISEHNRLYWYRQTLGQGPEFLTYFQNEAQLEKSRLLSDRFSAERPKGSFSTLEIQRTEQGDSAMYLCASSSTRNNEQFFGPGTRLTVL.

The rearrangement links TRBV4-2 to TRBJ2-1, with D unclear. From germline, CDR1 is LGHNA and CDR2 YNFKEQ. Deletions cut 0 bases from V and 3 bases from J, with 9 bases between. The CDR3 has 15 residues. The CDR3 region has the DNA TGTGCCAGCAGCCAAGATACTCCTAACTACAATGAGCAGTTCTTC. It yields the protein CASSQDTPNYNEQFF.

This clonotype was observed a few times. The chain uses TRBV5-1 and TRBJ2-3; perhaps D is TRBD1 or TRBD2 (6 bases each). The CDR3 spans 14 residues. Trimming removed 9 bases from V and 0 bases from J, with 14 bases in between. CDR1 and CDR2 (germline): SGHRS, YFSETQ. The CDR3 coding sequence is TGCGCCACCCGAGGGGGGCCTAGCACAGATACGCAGTATTTT. Translating gives CATRGGPSTDTQYF.

The chain uses TRBV12-3 or TRBV12-4 and TRBJ1-1; D is unresolved. The germline V and J ends were trimmed by 5 bases and 4 bases, with 11 bases remaining between them. This CDR3 comprises 13 residues. CDR3: CASSRDLSTEAFF. CDR3 DNA sequence: TGTGCCAGCAGTCGCGATTTGAGCACTGAAGCTTTCTTT.

This clonotype was seen only a few times. The chain carries TRBV7-3 and TRBJ2-7; no firm D call. V shed 2 bases and J shed 1 base, with 12 bases lying between them. CDR3 length: 15 residues. Looked up from germline, CDR1 is SGHTA and CDR2 is FQGTGA. CDR3 coding DNA: TGTGCCAGCAGCTTAGCGCCAGAACTTTCCTACGAGCAGTACTTC. Translating it yields CASSLAPELSYEQYF. The entire variable domain, with the rest obtained from reference TRBV7-3 and TRBJ2-7, is as follows: GAGVSQTPSNKVTEKGKYVELRCDPISGHTALYWYRQSLGQGPEFLIYFQGTGAADDSGLPNDRFFAVRPEGSVSTLKIQRTERGDSAVYLCASSLAPELSYEQYFGPGTRLTVT.

This clonotype is a singleton in its sample. The chain employs TRBV18 and TRBJ2-1; TRBD2 matches at 10 bases. The V and J ends lost 4 bases and 4 bases, in that order; junction bases with no gene match: 10. The CDR3 is 17 residues long. Germline loops: CDR1 KGHSH, CDR2 LQKENI. CDR3 coding DNA: TGTGCCAGCTCACTACTCGGACTAGCGGAACGATACAATGAGCAGTTCTTC. Encoded protein: CASSLLGLAERYNEQFF.

The CDR3 nucleotides read TGCGCCAGCAGCTTGGCCCGTTTCTTGGATACGCAGTATTTT. It is translated as CASSLARFLDTQYF. V and J are TRBV5-1 and TRBJ2-3, with D unclear. Deletions cut 0 bases from V and 6 bases from J, with 11 bases between. The CDR3 sequence is 14 residues long. The germline V gene encodes CDR1 SGHRS and CDR2 YFSETQ.

The chain carries TRBV4-2 and TRBJ2-3; no firm D call. The CDR3 has 13 amino acids. The germline V gene has CDR1 LGHNA and CDR2 YNFKEQ. Trimming pared 4 bases from V and 9 bases from J, leaving 14 bases between. CDR3 in DNA: TGTGCCAGCAGCCTAAGGCCGGAAGAAACGCAGTATTTT. Protein product: CASSLRPEETQYF.

A note on this clonotype: Sequence at one end of the junction differs from germline and may be a read error. V and J are TRBV7-2 and TRBJ2-6; D perhaps matches TRBD1 (6 bases). The CDR3 runs 12 residues. Germline CDR1 is SGHTA and CDR2 is FQGNSA. The CDR3 region is CASSTSRQEVPF. In DNA, the CDR3 is TGTGCCAGCAGCACCTCTCGACAGGAAGTACCTTTC.

Points on this clonotype: Relative to the germline gene, one junction end is altered; a read error may explain this. This sequence joins TRBV12-3 or TRBV12-4 and TRBJ2-5; D perhaps matches TRBD2 (7 bases). The CDR3 length is 16 residues. Here the CDR3 DNA reads TGCGCCAGCAGTTTACCTGGCGGGGGCCCTTCCGGGCCCCAGTACTTC. It codes for CASSLPGGGPSGPQYF.

The chain is built from TRBV29-1 and TRBJ1-2; 9 nucleotides agree with TRBD1. The CDR3 length is 13 residues. V dropped 6 bases and J dropped 6; count of bases not matched to a gene: 8. The germline CDR1 and CDR2 sequences are SQVTM and ANQGSEA. DNA of the CDR3: TGCAGCGTCGCCGGACAGGGGAGGGATGGCTACACCTTC. It yields the protein CSVAGQGRDGYTF.

The chain combines TRBV29-1 with TRBJ2-5; 11 bases fit TRBD1. Trimming cost V 6 bases and J 8 bases; bases outside gene matches: 8. Germline assignment: CDR1 SQVTM and CDR2 ANQGSEA. The CDR3 has 13 amino acids. The CDR3, as DNA: TGCAGCGTGGACAGGGGGCGCGGAGAAACCCAGTACTTC. Translating it yields CSVDRGRGETQYF.

About this clonotype itself: One end of the junction varies from germline; a read error may be responsible. The genes are TRBV7-2 and TRBJ2-3; 10 nucleotides match TRBD2. CDR1 and CDR2 (germline): SGHTA, FQGNSA. The CDR3 covers 19 residues. The chain's CDR3 is CASSFKGLARGGGTGTQYF. Written as DNA, the CDR3 is TGTGCCAGCAGCTTCAAGGGACTAGCGAGAGGTGGAGGCACAGGTACGCAGTATTTT.

CDR3 protein: CASRRGVSNSPLHF. CDR3 DNA: TGTGCCAGCAGGCGGGGAGTTAGTAATTCACCCCTCCACTTT. The chain is built from TRBV25-1 and TRBJ1-6; the D is unclear. V dropped 6 bases and J dropped 6 bases, with 12 bases sitting between them. The CDR3 totals 14 residues. Germline CDR1 and CDR2: MGHDK and SYGVNS.

Of note for this clonotype: The germline gene is not matched at one end of the junction; a read error may be the cause. This chain joins TRBV6-5 and TRBJ1-1, with a weak D call TRBD1 (5 bases). CDR1 is MNHEY and CDR2 is SVGAGI in the germline V gene. This CDR3 region has 13 residues. CDR3 loop: CASSPQVSTEAFF. The CDR3 region has the DNA TGTGCCAGCAGTCCACAGGTTTCCACTGAAGCTTTCTTC.

The sample holds a few counts of this clonotype. The chain uses TRBV5-1 and TRBJ2-1; maybe TRBD1 (6 bases). The CDR3 length is 17 residues. CDR1 and CDR2 from the germline V gene are SGHRS and YFSETQ. V lost 0 bases and J lost 6, with 19 bases in between. The CDR3: CASSLDLAGALGNEQFF. Written as DNA, the CDR3 is TGCGCCAGCAGCTTGGATCTGGCAGGGGCATTGGGCAATGAGCAGTTCTTC. The full variable domain, in which reference TRBV5-1 and TRBJ2-1 provide the parts outside the CDR3, is KAGVTQTPRYLIKTRGQQVTLSCSPISGHRSVSWYQQTPGQGLQFLFEYFSETQRNKGNFPGRFSGRQFSNSRSEMNVSTLELGDSALYLCASSLDLAGALGNEQFFGPGTRLTVL.

This clonotype has a single count. At one end the junction does not follow the germline gene, possibly because of a read error. This sequence joins TRBV6-5 and TRBJ2-7, with no clear D. The CDR3 runs to 15 residues. Germline assignment: CDR1 MNHEY and CDR2 SVGAGI. The CDR3 region has the DNA TGTGCCAGCAGCCTAACAGCTCCGTTGAACTACGAGCGGTACTTC. Protein sequence: CASSLTAPLNYERYF.

Comments on this clonotype: One junction end disagrees with the germline gene, perhaps due to a read error. V is TRBV7-2 and J is TRBJ1-5; D is possibly TRBD1 (5 bases). The germline gives CDR1 SGHTA, CDR2 FQGNSA. The length of the CDR3 is 15 residues. Here the CDR3 DNA reads TGTGCCAGCGGCTCGGGGACGTATAGCAATCAGCCCCTGCATTTT. Translated: CASGSGTYSNQPLHF.

The V call is TRBV6-5, the J call TRBJ2-7, with TRBD1 matching 8 bases. CDR1 and CDR2 from the germline V gene are MNHEY and SVGAGI. The CDR3 spans 14 residues. The J segment lost 5 bases and the V segment lost 5 bases, leaving 8 bases of the junction unmatched. CDR3 sequence: CASSRRTGKNEQYF. The DNA of the CDR3 is TGTGCCAGCAGTCGCCGGACAGGGAAAAACGAGCAGTACTTC.

V usage is TRBV5-1 and J usage is TRBJ2-7, with D unresolved. Germline CDR1 and CDR2: SGHRS and YFSETQ. V lost 2 bases to trimming and J lost 6 bases, with 12 bases between them. The CDR3 spans 13 residues. As DNA, the CDR3 is TGCGCCAGCAGCTTCGGCAGGAAATCCGAGCAGTACTTC. Translating gives CASSFGRKSEQYF. Using reference TRBV5-1 and TRBJ2-7 for the parts outside the CDR3, the full variable domain is KAGVTQTPRYLIKTRGQQVTLSCSPISGHRSVSWYQQTPGQGLQFLFEYFSETQRNKGNFPGRFSGRQFSNSRSEMNVSTLELGDSALYLCASSFGRKSEQYFGPGTRLTVT.

This clonotype has more than one count but fewer than ten. The junction departs from the called germline gene at one end, perhaps through a read error. The chain carries TRBV7-7 and TRBJ2-5, with 9 bases matching TRBD1. Looked up from germline, CDR1 is SSHAT and CDR2 is FNYEAQ (reference sequence). The CDR3 length is 14 residues. For the CDR3, the DNA is TGTGCTAGCAGCGGAGGACAGGGGCCAGAGACCCAGTACTTC. The encoded protein is CASSGGQGPETQYF.

This chain connects TRBV5-1 to TRBJ2-2; 9 bases agree with TRBD2. Germline V gene data show CDR1 as SGHRS and CDR2 as YFSETQ. There are 16 residues in the CDR3. The ends lost 4 bases at V and 4 bases at J; junction bases unmatched: 8. The DNA for the CDR3 is TGCGCCAGCAGCCTGGGATTTAGCGGGGGCACCGGGGAGCTGTTTTTT. It codes for CASSLGFSGGTGELFF. Filled out from reference TRBV5-1 and TRBJ2-2, the complete variable domain reads KAGVTQTPRYLIKTRGQQVTLSCSPISGHRSVSWYQQTPGQGLQFLFEYFSETQRNKGNFPGRFSGRQFSNSRSEMNVSTLELGDSALYLCASSLGFSGGTGELFFGEGSRLTVL.

The rearrangement joins TRBV6-6 to TRBJ2-3, with TRBD2 matching over 7 bases. The CDR3 spans 13 residues. Germline CDR1 is MNHNY and CDR2 is SVGAGI (reference sequence). Losses at the gene ends were 6 bases for V and 4 bases for J; bases not matched to a gene: 4. The DNA for the CDR3 is TGTGCCAGCAGCCGCCGGGGGGCAGATACGCAGTATTTT. It translates to CASSRRGADTQYF.

The chain uses TRBV12-3 or TRBV12-4 and TRBJ1-1; weak D call: TRBD1 (5 bases). This CDR3 has 13 residues. V was clipped by 6 bases and J by 5 bases, with 13 bases between them. Here the CDR3 DNA reads TGTGCCAGCAGCCCGAGGGGCGCGACTGAAGCTTTCTTT. Its translation: CASSPRGATEAFF.

J is TRBJ1-5 and V is TRBV4-1; tentatively, D is TRBD1 (5 bases). The CDR3 has 15 residues. The ends were cut back, 4 bases at V and 0 bases at J, with 10 bases in the middle. Per the germline V gene, CDR1 is MGHRA and CDR2 is YSYEKL. Written as DNA, the CDR3 is TGCGCCAGCAGCCTCGACAGCTATAGCAATCAGCCCCAGCATTTT. Translation gives CASSLDSYSNQPQHF.

This chain joins TRBV7-8 and TRBJ2-7; 9 bases line up with TRBD2. The CDR3 length is 16 residues. The V segment lost 6 bases and the J segment 6 bases; nucleotides outside the gene matches: 15. Germline V gene sequence: CDR1 SGHVS, CDR2 FQNEAQ. CDR3 DNA: TGTGCCAGCAGTTTCGGGACTAGCCAGAAAACGGGCGAGCAGTACGTC. Amino acids: CASSFGTSQKTGEQYV.

In DNA form, the CDR3 reads TGTGCCAGCAGTTTAGACAGGCGAAGCAATCAGCCCCAGCATTTT. It specifies CASSLDRRSNQPQHF. V usage is TRBV12-3 or TRBV12-4 and J usage is TRBJ1-5, with D tentatively TRBD1 (5 bases). The V gene lost 1 base and the J gene lost 1 base, with 8 bases spanning the gap. The CDR3 sequence is 15 residues long.